This T cell receptor (beta chain) was profiled in a study of blood T cell repertoires in COVID-19 (dated by TCRdb to the early 2020s). Regarding the study in general: The collaborator samples originated in the United States, Italy and Spain and spanned the acute and convalescent phases of COVID-19. A freely available public database, intended as a resource for researchers studying the immune response to SARS-CoV-2, is where the repertoires were released. The samples were drawn from the first 160 participants of the ongoing ImmuneRACE study and from roughly 1,300 subjects provided by 6 global collaborators. Deeply sampled blood TCRbeta repertoires from subjects exposed to, actively infected with, or recovered from COVID-19 were included in the dataset. A de-identified subject ID, COVID-19 status, age in years and sex were almost always included in the sample metadata. HLA class I and class II types, where available, came from metadata supplied by the sample provider rather than from assay-based typing. The material from the prospective study consisted of cDNA or gDNA derived from T cells, B-cell-depleted T cells, or PBMCs.

A remark on this clone: Which antigen it targets is not known. There are no base qualities to consult, and no much larger clone falls within one base.

One collaborating source in Seattle enrolled patients while the patients were actively infected and followed the patients over time throughout the course of disease. The collaborating institutions used their own protocols to collect whole blood in K2EDTA tubes. Collaborator samples were shipped for TCRbeta analysis as frozen whole blood, isolated PBMCs, or DNA extracted from either sample type. General conclusions and limits of the study: The quantity of clinical and demographic metadata differed by source and by participant and was supplied without curation.

Relative to germline, V is 5 bases shorter and J is 6 bases shorter, with 7 bases between their ends. CDR1 and CDR2 (MNHEY, SVGEGT) derive from the germline V gene. The CDR3 covers 11 residues, taking in both the cysteine and the phenylalanine. The DNA shown is the 33-base CDR3, in frame from base 1. The immunoSEQ Assay, a bias-controlled multiplex PCR, was used to amplify TCRbeta CDR3 regions from genomic DNA. The original methods were these. Within the assay, amplification of reference gene primers was used to estimate how many nucleated cells each sample contained. To quantify the absolute abundance of each unique TCRbeta CDR3 rearrangement, sequence reads were collapsed and filtered. For each sample, productive Simpson clonality was calculated by taking the square root of Simpson's diversity index across productive rearrangements. The table was pulled from immuneACCESS by TCRdb, which kept in-frame rearrangements only. Such tables lose some clones; where checked, under half of the loss comes from unresolved V genes, and the rest has no known cause. V, J and clone size derive from that table, while D and trimming were established from the DNA sequence. The sample table lists 200,000 to 250,000 clones, roughly 85% of them with a count of one. Roughly 2.2% of the sample is in the top ten clones.

Recombination joined TRBV6-2 or TRBV6-3 with TRBJ1-2; the D region possibly corresponds to TRBD1 (5 bases align). This clonotype was sampled from a woman between 65 and 79 years old with COVID-19, enrolled during active disease. The sample consisted of peripheral blood. The DNA sequence is as follows: TGTGCCAGCAGTCGGGGGAATGGCTACACCTTC. The translation is CASSRGNGYTF.